The 29 T cell receptor beta chains below come from one sample, sequenced in a study of blood T cell repertoires in COVID-19. Libraries were prepared by immunoSEQ multiplex PCR; TCRdb keeps only in-frame clonotypes and omits some of them. This sample yields about 220,000 clones, of which 65% to 85% are seen a single time; 3% belongs to the top ten. The sample comprised peripheral blood. The origin of the receptors is a young woman who had recovered from COVID-19.

This chain joins TRBV28 and TRBJ2-7, with a weak D call TRBD1 (5 bases). Trimming cost V 4 bases and J 11 bases, with 15 bases left between them. The V gene's germline CDR1 is MDHEN and CDR2 SYDVKM. CDR3 size: 12 residues. CDR3 residues: CASSYLGIQEYF. The CDR3 DNA reads TGTGCCAGCAGTTACCTGGGAATACAGGAGTACTTC. Combining the CDR3 with reference TRBV28 and TRBJ2-7 gives the whole variable domain DVKVTQSSRYLVKRTGEKVFLECVQDMDHENMFWYRQDPGLGLRLIYFSYDVKMKEKGDIPEGYSVSREKKERFSLILESASTNQTSMYLCASSYLGIQEYFGPGTRLTVT.

This rearrangement joins TRBV12-2 to TRBJ2-7; the table gives TRBD2 as D, unverified against the DNA. TRBV12-2 is labeled a pseudogene. This CDR3 contains 19 residues. CDR3 sequence (DNA): TGTGCAAGTCTCCAGAGGTGGAGGGGGACTAGCGGGTATTCCTACGAGCAGTACTTC. This encodes CASLQRWRGTSGYSYEQYF.

The rearrangement links TRBV9 to TRBJ2-2, with 9 bases that match TRBD2. The junction had 3 bases not matched to a gene; V was cut back by 2 bases and J by 7 bases. Germline CDR1 and CDR2: SGDLS and YYNGEE. The CDR3 length is 14 residues. CDR3 protein: CASSVGTSYGELFF. As DNA, the CDR3 is TGTGCCAGCAGCGTTGGGACTAGCTACGGGGAGCTGTTTTTT.

The V gene is TRBV2, the J gene TRBJ2-5, with 7 bases aligning to TRBD2. The CDR3 is made up of 16 amino acids. Germline V gene lookup returns CDR1 SNHLY and CDR2 FYNNEI. With 6 bases clipped from V and 1 base from J, the junction kept 11 bases outside the gene matches. CDR3 sequence reads: CASSDPHSGSQETQYF. CDR3 DNA sequence: TGTGCCAGCAGCGATCCCCATAGCGGGTCCCAAGAGACCCAGTACTTC. Filled out from reference TRBV2 and TRBJ2-5, the complete variable domain reads EPEVTQTPSHQVTQMGQEVILRCVPISNHLYFYWYRQILGQKVEFLVSFYNNEISEKSEIFDDQFSVERPDGSNFTLKIRSTKLEDSAMYFCASSDPHSGSQETQYFGPGTRLLVL.

The rearrangement links TRBV19 to TRBJ1-5; D call uncertain. With 7 bases removed from V and 5 bases from J, the gap between germline ends came to 15 bases. The V gene's germline CDR1 is LNHDA and CDR2 SQIVND (reference sequence). CDR3 size: 14 residues. In DNA form, the CDR3 reads TGTGCCAGTATCGGGGTAACGAGGGATCAGCCCCAGCATTTT. Amino acids: CASIGVTRDQPQHF.

The chain carries TRBV6-5 and TRBJ2-5, with a possible D match to TRBD2 (6 bases). In germline, CDR1 is MNHEY, CDR2 SVGAGI. The CDR3 spans 16 residues. Trimming stripped 0 bases from V and 7 bases from J, with 18 bases between. The CDR3 reads CASSYSKDRDGGTQYF. CDR3 DNA: TGTGCCAGCAGTTACTCAAAGGATAGGGACGGGGGGACCCAGTACTTC.

The chain recombines TRBV11-2 with TRBJ2-4; TRBD1 might be the D (6 bases). Looked up from germline, CDR1 is SGHAT and CDR2 is FQNNGV. The V gene lost 5 bases and the J gene lost 1 base, with 15 bases spanning the gap. The length of the CDR3 is 16 residues. The CDR3 here is CASSLSTGIAKNIQYF. The CDR3 DNA reads TGTGCCAGCAGCCTATCTACAGGGATTGCCAAAAACATTCAGTACTTC. Full variable domain (remainder filled in from reference TRBV11-2 and TRBJ2-4): EAGVAQSPRYKIIEKRQSVAFWCNPISGHATLYWYQQILGQGPKLLIQFQNNGVVDDSQLPKDRFSAERLKGVDSTLKIQPAKLEDSAVYLCASSLSTGIAKNIQYFGAGTRLSVL.

The chain combines TRBV6-5 with TRBJ2-5; the D gene is possibly TRBD1 (5 bases). In germline, CDR1 is MNHEY, CDR2 SVGAGI. V was cut by 2 bases and J by 7 bases, with 5 bases left in between. The CDR3 loop spans 11 amino acids. The CDR3 loop is CASSYGATQYF. In DNA, the CDR3 is TGTGCCAGCAGTTACGGGGCGACCCAGTACTTC.

This chain connects TRBV7-6 to TRBJ1-3; 9 nucleotides agree with TRBD1. Trimming took 1 base from V and 3 from J; bases not matched to a gene: 4. This CDR3 has 16 amino acids. Germline CDR1 reads SGHVS; CDR2 reads FNYEAQ. Here the CDR3 DNA reads TGTGCCAGCAGCTTAGAACAGGGGGCTGGTGGAAACACCATATATTTT. It yields the protein CASSLEQGAGGNTIYF.

The chain is built from TRBV15 and TRBJ1-5; possible D gene TRBD1, 6 bases. The length of the CDR3 is 15 residues. Germline CDR1 and CDR2: LNHNV and YYDKDF (reference sequence). Trimming removed 3 bases at V and 6 bases at J, with 15 bases between. CDR3 residues: CATSRGGGVGQPQHF. The CDR3 DNA is TGTGCCACCAGCAGGGGAGGGGGTGTGGGTCAGCCCCAGCATTTT.

This chain uses TRBV19 with TRBJ2-3; weak D call: TRBD2 (6 bases). Germline V gene data show CDR1 as LNHDA and CDR2 as SQIVND (reference sequence). The CDR3 sequence is 15 residues long. Between the trimmed V and J ends, which lost 8 bases and 2 bases, there was a span of 17 bases. The chain's CDR3 is CASCRSGDLTDTQYF. CDR3 coding DNA: TGTGCCAGTTGTAGATCGGGAGACCTCACAGATACGCAGTATTTT.

For the CDR3, the DNA is TGTGCCAGCAGCTTAGTTACAGGAAGCCTAGCCAAAAACATTCAGTACTTC. This sequence encodes CASSLVTGSLAKNIQYF. This sequence joins TRBV7-2 and TRBJ2-4, with D possibly matching TRBD1 (5 bases). CDR1 SGHTA and CDR2 FQGNSA come from the germline V gene. CDR3 length equals 17 residues. Trimming took 1 base from V and 0 from J, leaving 13 bases between them.

V usage is TRBV3-1 (or the pseudogene TRBV3-2) and J usage is TRBJ2-1, with 8 bases aligning to TRBD2. This CDR3 is built from 17 residues. Per germline, CDR1 LGHDT and CDR2 YNNKEL (reference sequence). The junction had 9 bases not matched to a gene; V was cut back by 1 base and J by 4 bases. The CDR3 DNA reads as TGTGCCAGCAGCCAAGTAAGTATACTAGCGGCTTACAATGAGCAGTTCTTC. Amino acids: CASSQVSILAAYNEQFF.

The count of this clone is one. The CDR3 here is CASSYERGTEAFF. The CDR3 DNA is TGTGCCAGCAGTTACGAAAGAGGGACTGAAGCTTTCTTT. The V and J genes are TRBV6-5 and TRBJ1-1; D ambiguous. CDR3 size: 13 residues. Per the germline V gene, CDR1 is MNHEY and CDR2 is SVGAGI. The V end was cut by 2 bases, the J end by 5 bases, with 9 bases between.

This sequence joins TRBV7-2 and TRBJ2-7; D might be TRBD2 (6 bases). Between the trimmed V and J ends, which lost 4 bases and 9 bases, there was a span of 19 bases. The CDR3 has 14 amino acids. Germline CDR1 is SGHTA and CDR2 is FQGNSA. CDR3 bases: TGTGCCAGCAGCTCGCTGCTCGGGAGCCCCGGGCAGTACTTC. Amino acid sequence: CASSSLLGSPGQYF. Combining the CDR3 with reference TRBV7-2 and TRBJ2-7 gives the whole variable domain GAGVSQSPSNKVTEKGKDVELRCDPISGHTALYWYRQSLGQGLEFLIYFQGNSAPDKSGLPSDRFSAERTGGSVSTLTIQRTQQEDSAVYLCASSSLLGSPGQYFGPGTRLTVT.

V usage is TRBV7-9 and J usage is TRBJ2-7; TRBD2 matches at 11 bases. Per the germline V gene, CDR1 is SEHNR and CDR2 is FQNEAQ (reference sequence). J gave up 4 bases and V 5 bases, and 7 bases lay outside the gene matches. The CDR3 is 15 amino acids. CDR3 in amino acids: CASSRRASGRYEQYF. CDR3 DNA sequence: TGTGCCAGCAGCCGTCGAGCTAGCGGGAGGTACGAGCAGTACTTC.

The chain carries TRBV10-3 and TRBJ1-1; D might be TRBD1 (5 bases). The CDR3 length is 13 residues. Looked up from germline, CDR1 is ENHRY and CDR2 is SYGVKD. The germline V and J ends were trimmed by 3 bases and 10 bases, with 15 bases remaining between them. CDR3 sequence: CAISELGGPPAFF. The CDR3 nucleotides are TGTGCCATCAGTGAACTGGGGGGTCCTCCAGCTTTCTTT.

The chain uses TRBV6-5 and TRBJ1-1; TRBD1 is a possible D gene (6 bases). Germline assignment: CDR1 MNHEY and CDR2 SVGAGI. Trimming shortened V by 4 bases and J by 7 bases, and 13 bases separated the two germline ends. This CDR3 is built from 13 residues. CDR3 protein: CASSSTGFDEAFF. The CDR3 coding sequence is TGTGCCAGCAGTTCAACAGGGTTCGATGAAGCTTTCTTT.

The gene calls are TRBV18 and TRBJ2-2; the D gene is possibly TRBD1 (6 bases). Germline CDR1 KGHSH, CDR2 LQKENI. The CDR3 consists of 16 residues. V was pared by 4 bases and J by 4 bases, with 16 bases between. CDR3 in DNA: TGTGCCAGCTCACAGGGACAATTAGATCGCACCGGGGAGCTGTTTTTT. Translating gives CASSQGQLDRTGELFF.

The chain has TRBV11-3 and TRBJ2-3; the D is unclear. V dropped 3 bases and J dropped 0 bases, with 4 bases sitting between them. The V gene's germline CDR1 is SGHNT and CDR2 YENEEA. The CDR3 has 13 amino acids. CDR3 sequence (DNA): TGTGCCAGCAGCTTGTATAGCACAGATACGCAGTATTTT. Protein sequence: CASSLYSTDTQYF.

This clone has just one count. V gene TRBV19 combines with J gene TRBJ1-1, with 9 nucleotides matching TRBD1. Germline V gene lookup returns CDR1 LNHDA and CDR2 SQIVND (reference sequence). The V gene end was trimmed by 0 bases and the J gene end by 5 bases; junction bases not matched to a gene: 13. This CDR3 comprises 18 residues. The CDR3 loop is CASSIEPGQGPPWTEAFF. CDR3 in DNA: TGTGCCAGTAGTATAGAGCCGGGACAGGGACCCCCGTGGACTGAAGCTTTCTTT. Supplemented by reference TRBV19 and TRBJ1-1, the full variable domain reads DGGITQSPKYLFRKEGQNVTLSCEQNLNHDAMYWYRQDPGQGLRLIYYSQIVNDFQKGDIAEGYSVSREKKESFPLTVTSAQKNPTAFYLCASSIEPGQGPPWTEAFFGQGTRLTVV.

V usage is TRBV4-1 and J usage is TRBJ2-4; 11 bases line up with TRBD2. Germline V gene lookup returns CDR1 MGHRA and CDR2 YSYEKL. Trimming cost V 0 bases and J 8 bases; bases outside gene matches: 9. CDR3 size: 17 residues. This CDR3 reads CASSQDRTSGSAYIQYF. For the CDR3, the DNA is TGCGCCAGCAGCCAAGATCGAACTAGCGGGAGTGCATACATTCAGTACTTC.

The chain carries TRBV2 and TRBJ2-1, with 9 bases matching TRBD2. The CDR3 consists of 14 residues. Germline CDR1 and CDR2: SNHLY and FYNNEI. V shed 8 bases, J shed 6 bases, and the junction held 8 bases outside the gene matches. The CDR3 region is CASETGLAINEQFF. As DNA, the CDR3 is TGTGCCAGCGAGACGGGACTAGCTATCAATGAGCAGTTCTTC.

The chain recombines TRBV6-6 with TRBJ2-7; 7 positions match TRBD2. V dropped 4 bases and J dropped 2; count of bases not matched to a gene: 5. CDR3 length equals 14 residues. Germline V lookup: CDR1 MNHNY, CDR2 SVGAGI (reference sequence). Here the CDR3 reads CASSLSGIAYEQYF. CDR3 in DNA: TGTGCCAGCAGTTTGAGCGGGATAGCCTACGAGCAGTACTTC.

The rearrangement joins TRBV18 to TRBJ1-1; a weak D match, TRBD1 (5 bases). The germline V gene encodes CDR1 KGHSH and CDR2 LQKENI. The ends were cut back, 6 bases at V and 5 bases at J, with 13 bases in the middle. The CDR3 length is 13 residues. The CDR3 region is CASSLGGRTEAFF. The CDR3 bases are TGTGCCAGCTCCCTCGGGGGACGGACTGAAGCTTTCTTT.

The V and J genes are TRBV6-5 and TRBJ1-2, with D perhaps TRBD1 (6 bases). The CDR3 has 12 amino acids. The V end was cut by 5 bases, the J end by 3 bases, with 7 bases between. CDR1 and CDR2 (germline): MNHEY, SVGAGI. CDR3 residues: CASSQGHYGYTF. For the CDR3, the DNA is TGTGCCAGCAGTCAGGGGCACTATGGCTACACCTTC.

The J gene is TRBJ1-6, the V gene TRBV7-9, with D perhaps matching TRBD1 (5 bases). Trimming took 5 bases from V and 13 from J, leaving 15 bases between them. Germline values: CDR1 SEHNR, CDR2 FQNEAQ (reference sequence). This CDR3 is built from 13 residues. The CDR3 DNA follows: TGTGCCAGCAGCACAGGCCCACAAGATCCCCTCCACTTT. Translated: CASSTGPQDPLHF.

The V call is TRBV5-4, the J call TRBJ1-6; D gene unclear. The CDR3 runs 12 residues. V lost 2 bases to trimming and J lost 9 bases, with 6 bases between them. Germline V gene sequence: CDR1 SGHNT, CDR2 YYREEE (reference sequence). The DNA for the CDR3 is TGTGCCAGCAGCTTCTGGAGTTCACCCCTCCACTTT. This gives the protein CASSFWSSPLHF.

The V call is TRBV24-1, the J call TRBJ2-2; the D gene is possibly TRBD2 (6 bases). The CDR3 has 16 amino acids. The V end lost 0 bases, the J end lost 3 bases, and 10 bases lay between the germline ends. Germline V CDR1 and CDR2: KGHDR, SFDVKD. For the CDR3, the DNA is TGTGCCACCAGTGATTTGGCGGGGCGGGACACCGGGGAGCTGTTTTTT. It is translated as CATSDLAGRDTGELFF.